This record concerns one TCR beta chain sequence. This receptor's antigen is unknown. Per-nucleotide qualities are absent, and no much larger clonotype sits a single base away. Ficoll-Paque density gradient centrifugation was the method used to isolate PBMCs. This entry belongs to a study of T-cell memory formation after mild COVID-19 (dated by TCRdb to about 2021). Regarding the study in general: TCR sequence clusters from the two donors were found to be largely donor specific. Longitudinal TCRalpha and TCRbeta repertoire sequencing tracked T-cell clones expanding and contracting after mild COVID-19 in a couple of donors. Two young, previously healthy adult volunteers, one female and one male, were included in the cohort. Study-level results and caveats: From day 15 to 85, contracting clones showed balanced CD4/CD8 phenotypes, whereas a second wave of clones that expanded from day 15 to 37 leaned towards CD4+. Only two mild cases were covered by the study, and larger cohorts that include severe cases with pre-infection samples were considered necessary. Some responding clones were detected in pre-infection memory, which suggested that pre-existing cross-reactive memory T cells had joined the SARS-CoV-2 response. Contracting CD4+ clones were located mainly in the CM and EM memory subsets, whereas CD8+ clones were found to be enriched in EMRA. SARS-CoV-2 specificity of the second-wave clones peaking on day 37 was not confirmed.

CDR1 and CDR2 (SGHTA, FQGTGA) derive from the germline V gene. Trimmed from V: 3 bases; trimmed from J: 6 bases; junction bases lacking a gene match: 2. Spanning cysteine to phenylalanine, the CDR3 consists of 13 amino acids. Solely the CDR3 DNA is kept, with 39 bases framed from the first base. The sample was run on an Illumina NovaSeq 6000. Using 5'RACE with constant-segment primers, TCRalpha and TCRbeta cDNA libraries were constructed, with sample barcodes and unique molecular identifiers added in the process. Trizol reagent was used to extract RNA from every sample. Libraries were amplified in two PCR steps, with a second sample barcode and Illumina TruSeq adapters added in the second step. Sequencing of the libraries was done on an Illumina NovaSeq, producing 2 x 150 bp paired-end reads. The study's processing was this. The reads were demultiplexed and collapsed into UMI-guided consensus sequences using migec v1.2.7. Using mixcr v2.1.11, UMI consensuses were aligned to TRA and TRB V and J templates and then assembled into clonotypes. Expanded or contracted clonotypes were those called significant by both edgeR and NoisET, with noise models trained on biological replicates. For edgeR calls, a false discovery rate-adjusted p below 0.01 and a log2 fold-change threshold of 1 were applied. PCA with hierarchical clustering of max-normalized trajectories of the 1000 most abundant clonotypes was used as exploratory dynamics analysis. The CD4 or CD8 phenotype of responding clones was assigned using the separately sequenced CD4+ and CD8+ repertoires. TCRdb cleaned the public reads at Q25 with fastp, built clones with MiXCR and kept in-frame beta chains. Entries that share a CDR3 protein sequence are merged under the most common genes and DNA. For this entry, the V and J calls and clone size follow TCRdb and not the study's own pipeline. The sample yields roughly 240,000 distinct CDR3 sequences; 15% to 20% were counted once. The top ten hold roughly a fifth of the sample.

The rearranged chain carries TRBV7-3 and TRBJ1-2; 9 bases in between match TRBD1. Sequences were obtained from PBMCs or a T cell subset sorted from them (not recorded which). The receptor was derived from a man between 18 and 35 years old who had mild COVID-19 (a few samples of this study predate the infection). The sample titles of this study are shuffled in the database, so cell type and time point are left out; the donor was told from shared clones. The CDR3: CASSFGTGNGYTF. The bases are TGTGCCAGCAGCTTCGGGACAGGGAATGGCTACACCTTC. Outside the CDR3, residues come from the reference TRBV7-3 and TRBJ1-2 proteins, so the full variable domain is: GAGVSQTPSNKVTEKGKYVELRCDPISGHTALYWYRQSLGQGPEFLIYFQGTGAADDSGLPNDRFFAVRPEGSVSTLKIQRTERGDSAVYLCASSFGTGNGYTFGSGTRLTVV.